The rows below give T cell receptor beta chains drawn from one sample of a study of T cells in Graves' hyperthyroidism and ophthalmopathy. Using its own MiXCR run on the multiplex PCR reads, TCRdb lists one record per CDR3 protein. The sample contains about 250,000 distinct CDR3 sequences, 22% of which appear only once. Sequencing input: blood. These receptors all stem from a man aged 30 to 39 with Graves' ophthalmopathy. The CDR3 runs from the conserved cysteine through the conserved F or W.

TRBV6-1	TRBJ2-1	CASMVSSSYNEQFF
TRBV9	TRBJ2-5	CASSVRDRVGETQYF
TRBV28	TRBJ2-7	CASSGSNYEQYF
TRBV7-8	TRBJ2-7	CASSPTQVYEQYF
TRBV6-5	TRBJ2-5	CASSYGADTYQETQYF
TRBV10-1	TRBJ2-3	CASSGTGAYDTQYF
TRBV28	TRBJ2-5	CASSAPQLDRYQETQYF
TRBV19	TRBJ1-3	CASSLSGRAAGNTIYF
TRBV25-1	TRBJ2-1	CASSERAQDNEQFF
TRBV19	TRBJ2-5	CASSPGGAETQYF
TRBV19	TRBJ2-3	CASSIELAGGADTQYF
TRBV12-3/TRBV12-4	TRBJ1-1	CASSLEVTEAFF
TRBV20-1	.	CSARARRGQETYNEQYF